The 20 T cell receptor beta chains given below trace back to one sample, sequenced in a study of T cell responses to AZD1222 COVID-19 vaccine. The data were produced by immunoSEQ multiplex PCR, yet TCRdb's version contains in-frame clones alone and is incomplete. The table includes 100,000 to 150,000 clones, about 90% detected once. The sample was peripheral blood, taken on day 0 of AZD1222 vaccination. The receptors stem from an adult in good health.

The chain links TRBV5-1 to TRBJ2-7, with 7 bases identical to TRBD1. V dropped 0 bases and J dropped 5; count of bases not matched to a gene: 5. This CDR3 has 14 amino acids. Germline assignment: CDR1 SGHRS and CDR2 YFSETQ. CDR3 sequence (DNA): TGCGCCAGCAGCTTGGGGACAGGACCAGACGAGCAGTACTTC. Protein: CASSLGTGPDEQYF.

This chain uses TRBV10-3 with TRBJ1-3, with a weak D call TRBD1 (6 bases). Germline V gene data show CDR1 as ENHRY and CDR2 as SYGVKD. Trimming removed 10 bases from V and 0 bases from J, with 16 bases in between. CDR3 size: 15 residues. The CDR3 nucleotides read TGTGCCACCTGGGACACTTCCTTCTCTGGAAACACCATATATTTT. This gives the protein CATWDTSFSGNTIYF.

V is TRBV18 and J is TRBJ2-1; 8 bases map to TRBD1. CDR3 length: 15 amino acids. CDR1 is KGHSH and CDR2 is LQKENI in the germline V gene. After removal of 3 bases from V and 4 bases from J, the junction contained 5 bases not matched to a gene. The chain's CDR3 is CASSPWTGRYNEQFF. In DNA form, the CDR3 reads TGTGCCAGCTCACCCTGGACAGGGAGGTACAATGAGCAGTTCTTC.

The V call is TRBV6-5, the J call TRBJ1-2; 7 positions match TRBD1. J gave up 3 bases and V 6 bases, and 4 bases lay outside the gene matches. The CDR3 contains 13 residues. CDR1 and CDR2 from the germline V gene are MNHEY and SVGAGI. CDR3 in DNA: TGTGCCAGCAGCGAGGGGGCCTACTATGGCTACACCTTC. The encoded protein is CASSEGAYYGYTF.

This chain connects TRBV5-6 to TRBJ2-6; no clear D gene. Germline V gene lookup returns CDR1 SGHDT and CDR2 YYEEEE. The V gene lost 2 bases and the J gene lost 2 bases, with 5 bases spanning the gap. The CDR3 contains 14 residues. Here the CDR3 reads CASSFTAGANVLTF. The CDR3 nucleotides read TGTGCCAGCAGCTTTACTGCTGGGGCCAACGTCCTGACTTTC.

CDR3 nucleotide sequence: TGTGCCAGCAGTTCCCTGACAGGGAAGACTGAAGCTTTCTTT. Encoded protein: CASSSLTGKTEAFF. The chain links TRBV6-5 to TRBJ1-1; 7 bases are shared with TRBD1. Germline V gene sequence: CDR1 MNHEY, CDR2 SVGAGI. After removal of 4 bases from V and 5 bases from J, the junction contained 7 bases not matched to a gene. CDR3 length: 14 residues.

The V and J genes are TRBV27 and TRBJ1-6; no firm D call. This CDR3 spans 14 amino acids. Trimming left V 0 bases short and J 6 bases short, with 6 bases between. Germline loops: CDR1 MNHEY, CDR2 SMNVEV (reference sequence). In nucleotides, the CDR3 is TGTGCCAGCAGTTTATCGCCACCTAATTCACCCCTCCACTTT. This translates into CASSLSPPNSPLHF.

The rearrangement links TRBV3-1 (or the pseudogene TRBV3-2) to TRBJ2-2; maybe TRBD2 (6 bases). This CDR3 has 14 residues. V was trimmed by 1 base and J by 7 bases, leaving 10 bases between them. The germline V gene encodes CDR1 LGHDT and CDR2 YNNKEL (reference sequence). The CDR3 region is CASSQVQGGGELFF. The CDR3 region has the DNA TGTGCCAGCAGCCAAGTGCAGGGAGGCGGGGAGCTGTTTTTT.

This rearrangement joins TRBV5-1 to TRBJ1-4; TRBD1 is a possible D gene (5 bases). The V end lost 4 bases, the J end lost 8 bases, and 12 bases lay between the germline ends. CDR1 is SGHRS and CDR2 is YFSETQ in the germline V gene. CDR3 length equals 13 residues. The CDR3 DNA reads TGCGCCAGCAGCCCCGCGACAGACGAAAAACTGTTTTTT. Protein product: CASSPATDEKLFF. The variable domain in full, with the rest retrieved from reference TRBV5-1 and TRBJ1-4, is KAGVTQTPRYLIKTRGQQVTLSCSPISGHRSVSWYQQTPGQGLQFLFEYFSETQRNKGNFPGRFSGRQFSNSRSEMNVSTLELGDSALYLCASSPATDEKLFFGSGTQLSVL.

This sequence joins TRBV5-8 and TRBJ1-3; D unresolved. CDR3 length: 11 amino acids. The germline V gene has CDR1 SGHTS and CDR2 YDEGEE. CDR3 bases: TGTGCTCATGGTCAGGGAAACACCATATATTTT. Amino acid sequence: CAHGQGNTIYF.

This clone was picked up one time. The rearrangement uses TRBV30 and TRBJ2-1; 12 bases map to TRBD2. V lost 0 bases to trimming and J lost 4 bases; unmatched junction nucleotides: 1. The CDR3 runs to 15 residues. Germline CDR1 is GTSNPN and CDR2 is SVGIG (reference sequence). CDR3 protein: CAWSVLAGGYNEQFF. The DNA of the CDR3 is TGTGCCTGGAGTGTACTAGCGGGAGGTTACAATGAGCAGTTCTTC.

The chain has TRBV30 and TRBJ1-2; tentative D call: TRBD1 (5 bases). Germline lookup yields CDR1 GTSNPN and CDR2 SVGIG (reference sequence). This CDR3 has 11 amino acids. The V end was cut by 3 bases, the J end by 8 bases, with 10 bases between. CDR3 bases: TGTGCCTGGAGGCTACGGGGGGGCTACACCTTC. Translation: CAWRLRGGYTF.

In nucleotides, the CDR3 is TGTGCCAGCAGTTACTCGGTTGGGTCGAGGGCCTACGAGCAGTACTTC. Translated: CASSYSVGSRAYEQYF. This rearrangement joins TRBV6-5 to TRBJ2-7; possibly TRBD2 for D (5 bases). The CDR3 contains 16 residues. Germline V gene lookup returns CDR1 MNHEY and CDR2 SVGAGI. Trimming removed 0 bases from V and 2 bases from J, with 14 bases in between.

This clone turned up a few times. This chain links TRBV2 with TRBJ2-1; 7 nucleotides line up with TRBD2. Losses at the gene ends were 6 bases for V and 0 bases for J; bases not matched to a gene: 2. The CDR3 has 14 amino acids. Germline V gene lookup returns CDR1 SNHLY and CDR2 FYNNEI. Written as DNA, the CDR3 is TGTGCCAGCAGCCTAGCGGCCTCCTACAATGAGCAGTTCTTC. Translating gives CASSLAASYNEQFF.

The chain joins TRBV19 to TRBJ1-3; TRBD1 agrees at 7 bases. Per the germline V gene, CDR1 is LNHDA and CDR2 is SQIVND (reference sequence). V shed 7 bases, J shed 7 bases, and the junction held 10 bases outside the gene matches. There are 14 residues in the CDR3. The CDR3 bases are TGTGCCAGTACTCCGGGACAGAGGAGGAACACCATATATTTT. Protein sequence: CASTPGQRRNTIYF. The full variable domain, completed using reference TRBV19 and TRBJ1-3, is DGGITQSPKYLFRKEGQNVTLSCEQNLNHDAMYWYRQDPGQGLRLIYYSQIVNDFQKGDIAEGYSVSREKKESFPLTVTSAQKNPTAFYLCASTPGQRRNTIYFGEGSWLTVV.

This clone appeared a single time. The chain links TRBV6-5 to TRBJ1-1, with TRBD1 identical over 11 bases. The V gene's germline CDR1 is MNHEY and CDR2 SVGAGI. CDR3 size: 14 residues. The trim removed 6 bases at V and 5 bases at J, leaving 5 bases unmatched. CDR3 sequence: CASRDRGLGTEAFF. CDR3 in DNA: TGTGCCAGCAGGGACAGGGGGCTTGGGACTGAAGCTTTCTTT.

The chain links TRBV7-8 to TRBJ2-5; 9 nucleotides align to TRBD2. This CDR3 region has 19 residues. Germline CDR1 SGHVS, CDR2 FQNEAQ. Trimming at V came to 2 bases and at J to 5 bases, leaving 18 bases not matched to a gene. This chain's CDR3 is CASSLSFGRRREGKETQYF. Here the CDR3 DNA reads TGTGCCAGCAGCTTATCGTTTGGGAGGAGGCGGGAGGGTAAGGAGACCCAGTACTTC.

The genes are TRBV3-1 (or the pseudogene TRBV3-2) and TRBJ2-5, with 12 bases matching TRBD2. The V gene end was trimmed by 4 bases and the J gene end by 5 bases; junction bases not matched to a gene: 17. The V gene's germline CDR1 is LGHDT and CDR2 YNNKEL (reference sequence). CDR3 length: 19 amino acids. The CDR3 nucleotides are TGTGCCAGCAGCCCCAAGCGGGGGACTAGCGGGTTTATGGAGGAGACCCAGTACTTC. Its protein is CASSPKRGTSGFMEETQYF.

The chain recombines TRBV11-3 with TRBJ1-1; D remains unclear. The germline CDR1 and CDR2 sequences are SGHNT and YENEEA. Between the trimmed V and J ends, which lost 0 bases and 7 bases, there was a span of 9 bases. The CDR3 consists of 13 residues. The DNA of the CDR3 is TGTGCCAGCAGCTTAGATTTGGGGAGTGAAGCTTTCTTT. The encoded protein is CASSLDLGSEAFF.

This clone occurred once. V and J are TRBV7-9 and TRBJ2-1, with TRBD1 matching 7 bases. This CDR3 is built from 13 residues. J lost 8 bases, V lost 3 bases, and 4 bases had no gene match. Germline values: CDR1 SEHNR, CDR2 FQNEAQ (reference sequence). DNA for the CDR3: TGTGCCAGCAGCTTCGGACAGGCCTATGAGCAGTTCTTC. This gives the protein CASSFGQAYEQFF.